Below are 18 T cell receptor beta chains sequenced from a single sample in a study of metastatic and nonmetastatic thyroid tumors. All patients reached thyroid surgery having received no treatment beforehand. TCRdb re-analyzed the PCR reads using MiXCR. Of tens of thousands of clones in the sample, 12% were seen once. Material: blood. The origin of the receptors is a female donor with papillary thyroid cancer or a benign thyroid nodule (not recorded which). Some clones in this sample may be carry-over from other donors' samples.

Many counts were recorded for this clone. The chain has TRBV25-1 and TRBJ2-1; D is uncertain. Germline lookup yields CDR1 MGHDK and CDR2 SYGVNS. The V and J ends lost 3 bases and 5 bases respectively, with 11 bases between them. This CDR3 is 14 amino acids long. CDR3: CASSEAGGNNEQFF. CDR3 in DNA: TGTGCCAGCAGTGAGGCCGGCGGAAACAATGAGCAGTTCTTC. Complete variable domain (other parts from reference TRBV25-1 and TRBJ2-1): EADIYQTPRYLVIGTGKKITLECSQTMGHDKMYWYQQDPGMELHLIHYSYGVNSTEKGDLSSESTVSRIRTEHFPLTLESARPSHTSQYLCASSEAGGNNEQFFGPGTRLTVL.

This clone showed up just a few times. A clone one base away is much larger, so this may be a read error. The chain joins TRBV12-3 or TRBV12-4 to TRBJ2-1, with 9 bases identical to TRBD2. The J segment lost 4 bases and the V segment lost 7 bases, leaving 14 bases of the junction unmatched. This CDR3 is built from 17 residues. The DNA for the CDR3 is TGTGCCAGCACCCGTGTCCCTCTAGCGGGACGGTACAATGAGCAGTTCTTC. Protein sequence: CASTRVPLAGRYNEQFF.

This clone occurred many times. Other DNA sequences in this specimen translate into the identical CDR3. The chain is built from TRBV19 and TRBJ2-3; no definite D call. Germline lookup yields CDR1 LNHDA and CDR2 SQIVND (reference sequence). V lost 5 bases, J lost 2 bases, and 11 bases lay in between. CDR3 length equals 14 residues. CDR3 coding DNA: TGTGCCAGTAGTCTGCTAGACACCACAGATACGCAGTATTTT. It codes for CASSLLDTTDTQYF.

This clone showed up many times. This chain connects TRBV25-1 to TRBJ1-1; a possible D gene is TRBD1 (6 bases). The V end lost 8 bases, the J end lost 4 bases, and 17 bases lay between the germline ends. CDR1 and CDR2 from the germline V gene are MGHDK and SYGVNS. This CDR3 spans 14 amino acids. CDR3 nucleotide sequence: TGTGCCAGCTCAGAGGGGGGGAGGCTCACTGAAGCTTTCTTT. Protein product: CASSEGGRLTEAFF.

This clone was seen at least ten times. The gene calls are TRBV12-3 or TRBV12-4 and TRBJ2-1; possibly TRBD2 for D (6 bases). V dropped 5 bases and J dropped 6 bases, with 14 bases sitting between them. This CDR3 is 14 amino acids long. CDR3 residues: CASSRGTRGNEQFF. The CDR3 DNA is TGTGCCAGCAGTCGCGGGACGAGGGGCAATGAGCAGTTCTTC.

This clone was counted ten times or more. The rearrangement uses TRBV10-3 and TRBJ2-2, with 7 bases that match TRBD1. V shed 2 bases, J shed 2 bases, and the junction held 2 bases outside the gene matches. This CDR3 is 15 amino acids long. Germline lookup yields CDR1 ENHRY and CDR2 SYGVKD. The CDR3 DNA follows: TGTGCCATCAGTGAGAGGGACAGTAACACCGGGGAGCTGTTTTTT. Its translation is CAISERDSNTGELFF.

This clone was seen ten or more times. V is TRBV7-9 and J is TRBJ2-7; 7 nucleotides agree with TRBD2. With V trimmed by 1 base and J by 4 bases, 1 base remained unmatched. From germline, CDR1 is SEHNR and CDR2 FQNEAQ (reference sequence). The CDR3 has 13 residues. CDR3 nucleotide sequence: TGTGCCAGCAGCTTAGGGGAGGGGTACGAGCAGTACTTC. Translated, it gives CASSLGEGYEQYF.

This clone was seen many times. The J gene is TRBJ2-5, the V gene TRBV6-1, with 15 bases fitting TRBD2. Germline V gene data show CDR1 as MNHNS and CDR2 as SASEGT. This CDR3 is 15 amino acids long. V lost 7 bases and J lost 5; bases outside the gene matches: 5. The CDR3 sequence is CASTGLAGGSETQYF. The CDR3 DNA reads as TGTGCCAGCACGGGACTAGCGGGAGGTTCTGAGACCCAGTACTTC.

This clone was detected many times. The chain employs TRBV7-2 and TRBJ2-5; 12 bases are a match to TRBD2. The CDR3 has 17 residues. Trimming at V came to 5 bases and at J to 4 bases, leaving 11 bases not matched to a gene. CDR1 and CDR2 (germline): SGHTA, FQGNSA. CDR3 amino acids: CASSRDSLAGGRETQYF. For the CDR3, the DNA is TGTGCCAGCAGCCGGGACTCACTAGCGGGAGGTCGAGAGACCCAGTACTTC.

This clone was counted a few times. The J gene is TRBJ2-7, the V gene TRBV27, with 9 bases lining up with TRBD2. J was trimmed by 5 bases and V by 1 base; bases with no gene match: 6. The V gene's germline CDR1 is MNHEY and CDR2 SMNVEV (reference sequence). CDR3 length: 15 amino acids. CDR3 region: CASSLLAGATHEQYF. The CDR3 DNA reads TGTGCCAGCAGTTTATTAGCGGGAGCAACCCACGAGCAGTACTTC.

At least ten counts were recorded for this clone. This chain joins TRBV20-1 and TRBJ2-2; 7 bases line up with TRBD2. V dropped 3 bases and J dropped 4; count of bases not matched to a gene: 17. Germline lookup yields CDR1 DFQATT and CDR2 SNEGSKA (reference sequence). The CDR3 is made up of 18 amino acids. The CDR3 region is CSASKNLAAEGFTGELFF. The DNA of the CDR3 is TGCAGTGCTAGTAAAAATCTAGCGGCAGAGGGATTCACCGGGGAGCTGTTTTTT.

In this sample, this clone turned up a few times. The chain couples TRBV6-4 to TRBJ2-2; no clear D. Trimming stripped 0 bases from V and 7 bases from J, with 9 bases between. CDR1 and CDR2 (germline): MRHNA, SNTAGT. CDR3 length equals 14 residues. Written as DNA, the CDR3 is TGTGCCAGCAGTGACTCAAGCGAGGTCGGGGAGCTGTTTTTT. This translates into CASSDSSEVGELFF.

Many counts were recorded for this clone. The rearrangement joins TRBV7-9 to TRBJ1-2, with D perhaps TRBD1 (5 bases). V lost 5 bases and J 8 bases, leaving 15 bases between the germline ends. CDR3 length: 13 amino acids. Germline CDR1 reads SEHNR; CDR2 reads FQNEAQ (reference sequence). The CDR3 sequence is CASSPLSRDGYTF. CDR3 bases: TGTGCCAGCAGCCCTCTTAGTCGGGACGGCTACACCTTC.

This clone was observed at least ten times. The chain recombines TRBV2 with TRBJ1-1, with D maybe TRBD1 (5 bases). Germline-derived CDR1 and CDR2 are SNHLY and FYNNEI. Deletions cut 9 bases from V and 2 bases from J, with 16 bases between. The CDR3 consists of 14 residues. In DNA form, the CDR3 reads TGTGCCAGGAAAATGGCAAGGGGAAACACTGAAGCTTTCTTT. Encoded protein: CARKMARGNTEAFF.

This clone was seen repeatedly, ten times or more. J is TRBJ1-6 and V is TRBV14, with TRBD1 identical over 11 bases. V trimming: 2 bases; J trimming: 5 bases; junction bases outside the gene matches: 8. There are 18 residues in the CDR3. Germline loops: CDR1 SGHDN, CDR2 FVKESK. The CDR3 region has the DNA TGTGCCAGCAGCCAAACGGGAGGGGACAGGGGGGATAATTCACCCCTCCACTTT. Amino acid sequence: CASSQTGGDRGDNSPLHF.

Many counts were recorded for this clone. This chain uses TRBV10-3 with TRBJ2-2; 11 bases match TRBD2. CDR1 and CDR2 from the germline V gene are ENHRY and SYGVKD. The CDR3 has 17 residues. With 2 bases clipped from V and 2 bases from J, the junction kept 4 bases outside the gene matches. CDR3 nucleotide sequence: TGTGCCATCAGTGAGCCGGGACTAGCGGATAACACCGGGGAGCTGTTTTTT. It yields the protein CAISEPGLADNTGELFF.

The sample holds a few counts of this clone. The chain combines TRBV20-1 with TRBJ2-2, with D possibly being TRBD1 (6 bases). Germline CDR1 is DFQATT and CDR2 is SNEGSKA (reference sequence). The V end was cut by 5 bases, the J end by 0 bases, with 22 bases between. This CDR3 is built from 18 residues. CDR3 DNA sequence: TGCAGTGCTTCACAGGGTCCCCAGGGCTGTGCGAACACCGGGGAGCTGTTTTTT. Protein: CSASQGPQGCANTGELFF.

This clone has more than one count but fewer than ten. This may stem from a read error, because a much larger clone lies one nucleotide away. The chain couples TRBV7-9 to TRBJ1-1; a possible D gene is TRBD1 (5 bases). CDR3 size: 11 residues. Germline loops: CDR1 SEHNR, CDR2 FQNEAQ (reference sequence). Trimming pared 8 bases from V and 5 bases from J, leaving 9 bases between. The CDR3 sequence: CASQGVTEAFF. In DNA form, the CDR3 reads TGTGCCAGCCAGGGAGTAACTGAAGCTTTCTTT.